This TCR beta chain was obtained from a study of human T cells and chemical hapten exposure. This clonotype has more than one count but fewer than ten. This CDR3 region has 17 residues. Germline V lookup: CDR1 DFQATT, CDR2 SNEGSKA (reference sequence). Unmatched junction bases numbered 16, after V lost 6 bases and J lost 2 bases. TCRdb analysed the RACE reads with MiXCR anew, one entry per CDR3 protein. The data contain tens of thousands of distinct CDR3 sequences, approximately 10% of them seen just once; the ten biggest clones take up about 3%. Indicated time point: healthy volunteer bleed at 2 weeks. Blood, whole and unfractionated, served as the source for total RNA extraction.

This clonotype was sampled from a female donor in good health. Some clones in this sample may be carry-over from other donors' samples. The sample was whole blood. The genes are TRBV20-1 and TRBJ2-7, with TRBD1 identical over 10 bases. DNA of the CDR3: TGCAGTGCGCAAAGACAGGGGGCCCAGCGGGAGCCCTACGAGCAGTACTTC. Translation: CSAQRQGAQREPYEQYF.